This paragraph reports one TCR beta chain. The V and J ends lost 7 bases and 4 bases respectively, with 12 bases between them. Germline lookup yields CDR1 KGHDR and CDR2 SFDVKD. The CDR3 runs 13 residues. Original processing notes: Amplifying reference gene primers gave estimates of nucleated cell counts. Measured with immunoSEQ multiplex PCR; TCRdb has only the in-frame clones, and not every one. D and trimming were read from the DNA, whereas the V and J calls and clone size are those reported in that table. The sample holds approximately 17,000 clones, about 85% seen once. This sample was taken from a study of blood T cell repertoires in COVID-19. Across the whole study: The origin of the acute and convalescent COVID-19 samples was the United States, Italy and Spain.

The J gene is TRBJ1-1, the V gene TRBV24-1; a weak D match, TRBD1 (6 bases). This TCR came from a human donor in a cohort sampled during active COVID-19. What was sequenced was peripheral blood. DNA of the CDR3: TGTGCCACCAGAGCAGGGGCGGGCACTGAAGCTTTCTTT. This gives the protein CATRAGAGTEAFF.